The 27 T cell receptor beta chains presented below share a single source sample, sequenced in a study of shared clonotypes between healthy human individuals. Sequenced by immunoSEQ multiplex PCR; TCRdb stores in-frame clones only, minus some. This sample has hundreds of thousands of clones; 95% occur once, and the top ten carry 0.11%. Naive CD8 populations comprised CD45RO-negative cells positively selected for CCR7, excluding terminally differentiated effector memory CD45RA+ cells. Material for sequencing was naive CD8+ T cells sorted from blood. These receptors originate from a woman aged 25 to 39 in good health.

This rearrangement joins TRBV7-8 to TRBJ2-7, with D possibly matching TRBD1 (6 bases). Germline-derived CDR1 and CDR2 are SGHVS and FQNEAQ. The CDR3 runs to 15 residues. Trimming took 3 bases from V and 3 from J, leaving 15 bases between them. CDR3: CASSFWGQHDYEQYF. The CDR3 DNA follows: TGTGCCAGCAGCTTCTGGGGGCAGCACGACTACGAGCAGTACTTC.

The chain couples TRBV6-6 to TRBJ2-1, with D uncertain. CDR3 length equals 11 residues. In germline, CDR1 is MNHNY, CDR2 SVGAGI (reference sequence). Trimming pared 0 bases from V and 9 bases from J, leaving 3 bases between. This CDR3 reads CASSYSAEQFF. The CDR3 bases are TGTGCCAGCAGTTACTCTGCTGAGCAGTTCTTC.

The chain has TRBV2 and TRBJ2-3; D uncertain. V lost 8 bases to trimming and J lost 7 bases, with 10 bases between them. The CDR3 runs 11 residues. CDR1 and CDR2 from the germline V gene are SNHLY and FYNNEI. The CDR3 is CASLVGNTQYF. The CDR3 region has the DNA TGTGCCAGCCTCGTAGGGAATACGCAGTATTTT.

This sequence joins TRBV10-3 and TRBJ1-5; 7 bases map to TRBD1. The CDR3 loop spans 15 amino acids. Germline lookup yields CDR1 ENHRY and CDR2 SYGVKD. The V and J ends lost 10 bases and 2 bases, in that order; junction bases with no gene match: 11. CDR3 sequence reads: CATRQGVYGNQPQHF. In nucleotides, the CDR3 is TGTGCCACCAGACAGGGCGTGTACGGCAATCAGCCCCAGCATTTT.

The chain recombines TRBV4-2 with TRBJ2-7, with D possibly being TRBD1 or TRBD2 (6 bases each). V was trimmed by 0 bases and J by 2 bases, leaving 20 bases between them. Germline values: CDR1 LGHNA, CDR2 YNFKEQ. This CDR3 comprises 18 residues. CDR3 in DNA: TGTGCCAGCAGCCAAGAAAAGGGGGGATCACGATTCACCTACGAGCAGTACTTC. It is translated as CASSQEKGGSRFTYEQYF.

The chain links TRBV2 to TRBJ2-7, with D possibly matching TRBD2 (6 bases). The CDR3 consists of 13 residues. CDR1 and CDR2 (germline): SNHLY, FYNNEI. V was clipped by 5 bases and J by 3 bases, with 11 bases between them. The DNA of the CDR3 is TGTGCCAGCAGTCTTACTAGCCGCTACGAGCAGTACTTC. It is translated as CASSLTSRYEQYF.

J is TRBJ2-5 and V is TRBV28; 14 bases align to TRBD2. The CDR3 is 17 residues long. Germline lookup yields CDR1 MDHEN and CDR2 SYDVKM. V shed 6 bases, J shed 4 bases, and the junction held 10 bases outside the gene matches. CDR3 in amino acids: CASSRKPGLAGAETQYF. Here the CDR3 DNA reads TGTGCCAGCAGCCGAAAACCGGGACTAGCGGGAGCAGAGACCCAGTACTTC. Full variable domain (missing parts from reference TRBV28 and TRBJ2-5): DVKVTQSSRYLVKRTGEKVFLECVQDMDHENMFWYRQDPGLGLRLIYFSYDVKMKEKGDIPEGYSVSREKKERFSLILESASTNQTSMYLCASSRKPGLAGAETQYFGPGTRLLVL.

About this clone itself: The same CDR3 also results from other DNA sequences found in this sample. This chain uses TRBV9 with TRBJ1-1; D is unclear. The germline V and J ends were trimmed by 0 bases and 1 base, with 4 bases remaining between them. Germline V gene lookup returns CDR1 SGDLS and CDR2 YYNGEE. The CDR3 has 13 amino acids. This chain's CDR3 is CASSVGPNTEAFF. CDR3 in DNA: TGTGCCAGCAGCGTAGGCCCGAACACTGAAGCTTTCTTT.

V is TRBV4-2 and J is TRBJ2-7; TRBD2 might be the D (6 bases). Deletions cut 0 bases from V and 5 bases from J, with 14 bases between. From germline, CDR1 is LGHNA and CDR2 YNFKEQ. The CDR3 consists of 15 residues. The CDR3 here is CASSQEGGDGNEQYF. DNA of the CDR3: TGTGCCAGCAGCCAAGAGGGGGGAGATGGTAACGAGCAGTACTTC.

J is TRBJ2-5 and V is TRBV13, with 8 bases aligning to TRBD1. The J call may not be correct, given that the DNA end is closer to TRBJ2-7. CDR3 length: 15 residues. Germline V gives CDR1 PRHDT, CDR2 FYEKMQ (reference sequence). CDR3 sequence (DNA): TGTGCCAGTGGAAAGGACGGACAGGGATTCTTCGAGCAGTACTTC. Translated, it gives CASGKDGQGFFEQYF.

The chain is built from TRBV21-1 and TRBJ2-5; TRBD2, the table's D call, was not compared with the DNA. TRBV21-1 is a listed pseudogene. This CDR3 is 15 amino acids long. The DNA for the CDR3 is TGTGCCAGCAGCAAATGGGGGGAAAAACAAGAGACCCAGTACTTC. It yields the protein CASSKWGEKQETQYF.

This rearrangement joins TRBV5-4 to TRBJ1-1, with 8 bases that match TRBD1. V lost 3 bases and J lost 5; bases outside the gene matches: 3. In germline, CDR1 is SGHNT, CDR2 YYREEE (reference sequence). CDR3 length equals 13 residues. This CDR3 reads CASSSGGYTEAFF. DNA for the CDR3: TGTGCCAGCAGCTCAGGGGGCTATACTGAAGCTTTCTTT. The whole variable domain, filled in from reference TRBV5-4 and TRBJ1-1, reads ETGVTQSPTHLIKTRGQQVTLRCSSQSGHNTVSWYQQALGQGPQFIFQYYREEENGRGNFPPRFSGLQFPNYSSELNVNALELDDSALYLCASSSGGYTEAFFGQGTRLTVV.

CDR3: CASSSAGRYNSYNEQFF. Here the CDR3 DNA reads TGTGCCAGCAGCTCCGCGGGGCGTTACAACTCCTACAATGAGCAGTTCTTC. The chain joins TRBV9 to TRBJ2-1; D perhaps matches TRBD2 (6 bases). This CDR3 is built from 17 residues. The germline gives CDR1 SGDLS, CDR2 YYNGEE. V gave up 4 bases and J gave up 0 bases, with 17 bases separating them.

This sequence joins TRBV25-1 and TRBJ2-1, with 12 bases that match TRBD2. J gave up 4 bases and V 2 bases, and 3 bases lay outside the gene matches. The CDR3 runs to 16 residues. CDR1 is MGHDK, CDR2 SYGVNS, per germline. This CDR3 is CASSEGLAGGYNEQFF. The DNA of the CDR3 is TGTGCCAGCAGTGAAGGGCTAGCGGGAGGGTACAATGAGCAGTTCTTC. Using reference TRBV25-1 and TRBJ2-1 for the parts outside the CDR3, the full variable domain is EADIYQTPRYLVIGTGKKITLECSQTMGHDKMYWYQQDPGMELHLIHYSYGVNSTEKGDLSSESTVSRIRTEHFPLTLESARPSHTSQYLCASSEGLAGGYNEQFFGPGTRLTVL.

This chain joins TRBV6-1 and TRBJ1-5; 10 positions agree with TRBD1. Losses at the gene ends were 9 bases for V and 1 base for J; bases not matched to a gene: 3. This CDR3 is 14 amino acids long. Germline V gene data show CDR1 as MNHNS and CDR2 as SASEGT. The CDR3 sequence: CASPGQGSNQPQHF. The CDR3 coding sequence is TGTGCCAGTCCGGGACAGGGGAGCAATCAGCCCCAGCATTTT.

Only one count was recorded for this clone. The genes are TRBV5-4 and TRBJ2-5; 9 bases match TRBD1. This CDR3 has 15 amino acids. V shed 4 bases, J shed 3 bases, and the junction held 7 bases outside the gene matches. Germline assignment: CDR1 SGHNT and CDR2 YYREEE (reference sequence). For the CDR3, the DNA is TGTGCCAGCAGCGGCCGGGACAGGGAGAAAGAGACCCAGTACTTC. This codes for CASSGRDREKETQYF.

The chain carries TRBV7-7 and TRBJ2-2, with 7 bases lining up with TRBD2. The germline V gene encodes CDR1 SSHAT and CDR2 FNYEAQ (reference sequence). J gave up 4 bases and V 6 bases, and 8 bases lay outside the gene matches. The CDR3 runs 15 residues. The CDR3 nucleotides read TGTGCCAGCAGTTACAGTGCGGGAGCCACCGGGGAGCTGTTTTTT. This codes for CASSYSAGATGELFF.

The rearrangement uses TRBV9 and TRBJ2-1, with 8 nucleotides matching TRBD2. The ends lost 3 bases at V and 6 bases at J; junction bases unmatched: 5. From germline, CDR1 is SGDLS and CDR2 YYNGEE. The CDR3 is 14 residues long. The CDR3 here is CASSEPGLGNEQFF. The CDR3 DNA reads as TGTGCCAGCAGCGAGCCGGGACTAGGCAATGAGCAGTTCTTC.

This chain connects TRBV29-1 to TRBJ2-7, with D tentatively TRBD1 (5 bases). V shed 5 bases and J shed 6 bases, with 11 bases lying between them. Germline CDR1 reads SQVTM; CDR2 reads ANQGSEA. This CDR3 comprises 11 residues. The CDR3, as DNA: TGCAGCGTTCACAGGTTAGGCGAGCAGTACTTC. Amino acids: CSVHRLGEQYF.

The chain has TRBV11-2 and TRBJ2-1, with 7 positions matching TRBD2. With V trimmed by 5 bases and J by 9 bases, 19 bases remained unmatched. The CDR3 runs to 17 residues. CDR1 and CDR2 from the germline V gene are SGHAT and FQNNGV. CDR3 bases: TGTGCCAGCAGCCCTGGGAGCGGGATCAGGGATGGGGGTGAGCAGTTCTTC. Translated: CASSPGSGIRDGGEQFF.

The rearrangement links TRBV16 to TRBJ1-5, with 8 bases identical to TRBD1. There are 14 residues in the CDR3. Germline V gives CDR1 KGHSY, CDR2 FQNENV. Trimming removed 4 bases from V and 5 bases from J; junction bases left unmatched: 4. The CDR3 loop reads CASSPGQGDQPQHF. In DNA form, the CDR3 reads TGTGCCAGCAGCCCCGGACAGGGCGATCAGCCCCAGCATTTT.

The V gene is TRBV4-1, the J gene TRBJ1-5, with D tentatively TRBD1 (6 bases). Germline V gives CDR1 MGHRA, CDR2 YSYEKL. Trimming pared 4 bases from V and 4 bases from J, leaving 17 bases between. The CDR3 contains 16 residues. CDR3 loop: CASSRKPEGDNQPQHF. In DNA form, the CDR3 reads TGCGCCAGCAGCCGAAAACCAGAGGGGGATAATCAGCCCCAGCATTTT.

The rearrangement links TRBV5-1 to TRBJ1-2; 8 bases fit TRBD1. Germline values: CDR1 SGHRS, CDR2 YFSETQ. The V segment lost 3 bases and the J segment 5 bases; nucleotides outside the gene matches: 12. There are 16 residues in the CDR3. The CDR3 here is CASSSGLTTGVYGYTF. The CDR3 DNA is TGCGCCAGCAGCTCGGGTTTGACGACAGGGGTTTATGGCTACACCTTC.

This chain uses TRBV30 with TRBJ2-7; 13 nucleotides line up with TRBD2. J was trimmed by 1 base and V by 5 bases; bases with no gene match: 14. The CDR3 has 18 amino acids. The germline V gene has CDR1 GTSNPN and CDR2 SVGIG (reference sequence). This CDR3 is CAWRSGTSGTRPSYEQYF. The CDR3 region has the DNA TGTGCCTGGCGATCCGGGACTAGCGGGACCCGGCCTTCCTACGAGCAGTACTTC.

The CDR3 region has the DNA TGTGCCAGCAGTTCCAATCCCCGATTTTATCGGGACAGGGGGCAAGAGCAGTACTTC. Translated: CASSSNPRFYRDRGQEQYF. V usage is TRBV27 and J usage is TRBJ2-7; TRBD1 matches 12 bases. The CDR3 covers 19 residues. The V gene's germline CDR1 is MNHEY and CDR2 SMNVEV (reference sequence). V was pared by 4 bases and J by 7 bases, with 20 bases of the junction left unmatched.

This clone was counted a few times. Other DNA sequences in this specimen translate into the identical CDR3. This chain connects TRBV28 to TRBJ1-1; D remains unclear. The CDR3 runs 12 residues. The V gene's germline CDR1 is MDHEN and CDR2 SYDVKM. The V gene lost 6 bases and the J gene lost 1 base, with 6 bases spanning the gap. CDR3 coding DNA: TGTGCCAGCAGCCCAGGGAACACTGAAGCTTTCTTT. The encoded protein is CASSPGNTEAFF.

The J gene is TRBJ2-3, the V gene TRBV5-4; no clear D. CDR3 size: 14 residues. Germline V gene lookup returns CDR1 SGHNT and CDR2 YYREEE (reference sequence). V gave up 1 base and J gave up 1 base, with 7 bases separating them. The CDR3 protein is CASSLSWGTDTQYF. The CDR3 DNA sequence: TGTGCCAGCAGCTTGAGTTGGGGCACAGATACGCAGTATTTT.